The entry below describes one T cell receptor (beta chain). Amplified regions were TCR beta CDR3 sequences from RNA transcripts. The primer set for the first-round RT-PCR of the TCR CDR3 was HTBI. One entry per CDR3 protein, called by TCRdb with MiXCR from the multiplex PCR reads. The sample has about 300,000 distinct CDR3 sequences, roughly a fifth seen once. Disease duration was under 3 months in the ophthalmopathy patients, who also had a Clinical Activity Score of at least 3 and a NOSPECS grade of at least 4. A patient was excluded if there was uncontrolled infection, other autoimmune disease, pregnancy or lactation. The authors took PBMCs from roughly 9.5 ml fresh peripheral blood. This sample is part of a study of T cells in Graves' hyperthyroidism and ophthalmopathy. Study details: Specimen type is peripheral blood, collected at initial diagnosis prior to any treatment.

The CDR3 loop spans 14 amino acids. The germline V gene encodes CDR1 GTSNPN and CDR2 SVGIG (reference sequence). With V trimmed by 5 bases and J by 8 bases, 10 bases remained unmatched. The clonotype was recovered from a man aged 50-59 years with Graves' ophthalmopathy. The chain carries TRBV30 and TRBJ1-4; 8 nucleotides align to TRBD1. The specimen sequenced was blood. Here the CDR3 DNA reads TGTGCCTGGGCAGGGGGGACAGGTCACGAAAAACTGTTTTTT. Translating gives CAWAGGTGHEKLFF.